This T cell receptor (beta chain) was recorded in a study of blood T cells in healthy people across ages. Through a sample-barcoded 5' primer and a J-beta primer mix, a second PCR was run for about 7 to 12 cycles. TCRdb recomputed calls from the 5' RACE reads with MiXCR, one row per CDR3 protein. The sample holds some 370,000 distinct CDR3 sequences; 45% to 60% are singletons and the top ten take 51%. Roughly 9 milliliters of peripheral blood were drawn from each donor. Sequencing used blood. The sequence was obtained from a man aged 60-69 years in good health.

The CDR3 region is CSARRGDRTYEQYF. CDR3 DNA sequence: TGCAGTGCCCGGAGGGGGGACAGAACCTACGAGCAGTACTTC. This sequence joins TRBV20-1 and TRBJ2-7; D may be TRBD1 (7 bases). CDR3 length equals 14 residues. Trimming left V 6 bases short and J 2 bases short, with 17 bases between. The V gene's germline CDR1 is DFQATT and CDR2 SNEGSKA (reference sequence).